Following are 5 T cell receptor beta chains from one sample sequenced in a study of response to subunit inactivated influenza vaccine. TCRdb fed the RT-PCR reads into MiXCR, producing one record per CDR3 protein. The profile shows hundreds of thousands of distinct CDR3 sequences, approximately 15% of them singletons. This sample comprised PBMCs from blood, obtained 12 days after vaccination. The receptor set was obtained from a middle-aged man who received an inactivated influenza vaccine.

This clonotype was recorded a few times. The gene calls are TRBV12-3 or TRBV12-4 and TRBJ1-1; possibly TRBD1 for D (6 bases). The CDR3 has 16 amino acids. The V and J ends lost 6 bases and 1 base respectively, with 18 bases between them. The CDR3 region is CASRNRERVRNTEAFF. The CDR3 DNA reads as TGTGCCAGCAGAAACAGGGAAAGGGTCCGGAACACTGAAGCTTTCTTT.

V gene TRBV6-5 combines with J gene TRBJ1-1; D unclear. V was clipped by 2 bases and J by 1 base, with 8 bases between them. The CDR3 has 14 amino acids. Germline-derived CDR1 and CDR2 are MNHEY and SVGAGI. The CDR3 DNA is TGTGCCAGCAGTTACAGATCAGGGAACACTGAAGCTTTCTTT. Translating gives CASSYRSGNTEAFF.

The chain uses TRBV10-2 and TRBJ2-1, with TRBD2 matching 10 bases. CDR3 size: 17 residues. V dropped 2 bases and J dropped 8; count of bases not matched to a gene: 12. Germline CDR1 is WSHSY and CDR2 is SAAADI. CDR3 loop: CASSEPVAGGRPHEQFF. The DNA of the CDR3 is TGCGCCAGCAGTGAGCCCGTAGCGGGGGGTCGGCCACATGAGCAGTTCTTC.

This clonotype has just a few counts. The rearrangement uses TRBV6-2 or TRBV6-3 and TRBJ2-7; no firm D call. The CDR3 has 12 residues. The germline gives CDR1 MNHEY, CDR2 SVGEGT. V dropped 2 bases and J dropped 4 bases, with 6 bases sitting between them. CDR3 residues: CASSYVGYEQYF. CDR3 in DNA: TGTGCCAGCAGTTACGTCGGATACGAGCAGTACTTC.

The chain couples TRBV9 to TRBJ2-1, with D tentatively TRBD2 (5 bases). Trimming shortened V by 0 bases and J by 0 bases, and 10 bases separated the two germline ends. CDR1 is SGDLS, CDR2 YYNGEE, per germline. The CDR3 runs 16 residues. The CDR3: CASSVGGSSSYNEQFF. The CDR3 nucleotides read TGTGCCAGCAGCGTAGGCGGGTCGAGCTCCTACAATGAGCAGTTCTTC. Full variable domain (outside the CDR3, taken from reference TRBV9 and TRBJ2-1): DSGVTQTPKHLITATGQRVTLRCSPRSGDLSVYWYQQSLDQGLQFLIQYYNGEERAKGNILERFSAQQFPDLHSELNLSSLELGDSALYFCASSVGGSSSYNEQFFGPGTRLTVL.